Below are 26 T cell receptor beta chains sequenced from a single sample in a study of T cell responses to AZD1222 COVID-19 vaccine. The table came from immunoSEQ multiplex PCR; TCRdb's copy has only in-frame clones and leaves some out. The sample shows roughly 180,000 clones, 75% to 95% of them seen only once. The specimen was peripheral blood, collected on day 0 of AZD1222 vaccination. These receptor sequences come from an adult in good health.

The rearrangement links TRBV5-4 to TRBJ2-7; D is ambiguous. The V and J ends lost 0 bases and 4 bases respectively, with 8 bases between them. CDR1 and CDR2 from the germline V gene are SGHNT and YYREEE (reference sequence). The CDR3 is 13 residues long. The CDR3 sequence: CASSLGQQYEQYF. The CDR3 coding sequence is TGTGCCAGCAGCTTGGGGCAGCAGTACGAGCAGTACTTC. Complete variable domain (other parts from reference TRBV5-4 and TRBJ2-7): ETGVTQSPTHLIKTRGQQVTLRCSSQSGHNTVSWYQQALGQGPQFIFQYYREEENGRGNFPPRFSGLQFPNYSSELNVNALELDDSALYLCASSLGQQYEQYFGPGTRLTVT.

The chain is built from TRBV27 and TRBJ1-6; a possible D gene is TRBD1 (5 bases). This CDR3 spans 17 amino acids. The germline V gene encodes CDR1 MNHEY and CDR2 SMNVEV (reference sequence). Trimming pared 5 bases from V and 4 bases from J, leaving 18 bases between. The CDR3 is CASSPTVQRGYNSPLHF. The CDR3 region has the DNA TGTGCCAGCAGTCCTACGGTCCAGCGGGGGTATAATTCACCCCTCCACTTT.

The chain is built from TRBV4-3 and TRBJ1-5; the D gene is possibly TRBD1 (5 bases). Trimming pared 0 bases from V and 6 bases from J, leaving 12 bases between. The CDR3 has 15 residues. CDR1 LGHNA and CDR2 YSLEER come from the germline V gene. CDR3 sequence: CASSQELSGGQPQHF. The DNA for the CDR3 is TGCGCCAGCAGCCAAGAGTTATCTGGGGGTCAGCCCCAGCATTTT.

This clone was counted once. J is TRBJ2-3 and V is TRBV7-2, with 10 bases matching TRBD1. V gave up 6 bases and J gave up 2 bases; unmatched junction bases: 5. CDR3 length: 15 residues. Germline CDR1 reads SGHTA; CDR2 reads FQGNSA. The CDR3 region is CASSPGTGVTDTQYF. The CDR3 DNA sequence: TGTGCCAGCAGTCCTGGGACAGGGGTCACAGATACGCAGTATTTT.

V usage is TRBV19 and J usage is TRBJ1-2; 8 positions agree with TRBD1. Germline CDR1 reads LNHDA; CDR2 reads SQIVND (reference sequence). The trim removed 1 base at V and 0 bases at J, leaving 7 bases unmatched. This CDR3 spans 17 amino acids. This CDR3 is CASSIGDRSPTNYGYTF. CDR3 DNA sequence: TGTGCCAGTAGTATAGGGGACAGGAGCCCGACTAACTATGGCTACACCTTC.

This chain joins TRBV2 and TRBJ1-1; D is uncertain. V lost 8 bases to trimming and J lost 1 base, with 8 bases between them. The CDR3 is 12 residues long. Germline CDR1 SNHLY, CDR2 FYNNEI. Here the CDR3 DNA reads TGTGCCAGCCCAGATAAGAACACTGAAGCTTTCTTT. This codes for CASPDKNTEAFF.

The chain employs TRBV3-1 (or the pseudogene TRBV3-2) and TRBJ1-5; no definite D call. V lost 2 bases and J lost 4, with 15 bases in between. The CDR3 length is 16 residues. CDR1 is LGHDT and CDR2 is YNNKEL in the germline V gene (reference sequence). For the CDR3, the DNA is TGTGCCAGCAGCCAAAAAAATCAGAAGGAGAATCAGCCCCAGCATTTT. Protein product: CASSQKNQKENQPQHF.

J is TRBJ2-7 and V is TRBV3-1 (or the pseudogene TRBV3-2), with D perhaps matching TRBD1 (6 bases). Germline V CDR1 and CDR2: LGHDT, YNNKEL (reference sequence). Trimming shortened V by 0 bases and J by 3 bases, and 9 bases separated the two germline ends. The CDR3 consists of 14 residues. The chain's CDR3 is CASSQDQGRYEQYF. CDR3 sequence (DNA): TGTGCCAGCAGCCAAGATCAGGGGCGCTACGAGCAGTACTTC.

The chain has TRBV12-5 and TRBJ1-2; unclear D gene. Germline V gene lookup returns CDR1 LGHNT and CDR2 FRNRAP. The CDR3 runs to 15 residues. V gave up 4 bases and J gave up 2 bases, with 14 bases separating them. In DNA form, the CDR3 reads TGTGCTAGTGGTTCCCCAGGTGATTTAAACTATGGCTACACCTTC. Its protein is CASGSPGDLNYGYTF.

CDR3: CASGRGTEKLFF. DNA for the CDR3: TGTGCCAGCGGTCGGGGGACTGAAAAACTGTTTTTT. This chain links TRBV6-5 with TRBJ1-4; possibly TRBD1 for D (5 bases). The ends were cut back, 8 bases at V and 7 bases at J, with 11 bases in the middle. Germline assignment: CDR1 MNHEY and CDR2 SVGAGI. The CDR3 length is 12 residues.

The V gene is TRBV11-2, the J gene TRBJ2-5; TRBD2 matches at 8 bases. The CDR3 covers 15 residues. CDR1 SGHAT and CDR2 FQNNGV come from the germline V gene. After removal of 6 bases from V and 5 bases from J, the junction contained 11 bases not matched to a gene. The CDR3 loop is CASRSRSGGRETQYF. The CDR3 DNA follows: TGTGCCAGCAGGTCGAGGAGCGGGGGTAGGGAGACCCAGTACTTC.

The chain combines TRBV19 with TRBJ1-5; D not resolved. CDR1 LNHDA and CDR2 SQIVND come from the germline V gene (reference sequence). Trimming removed 3 bases at V and 1 base at J, with 10 bases between. The CDR3 is made up of 15 amino acids. Here the CDR3 DNA reads TGTGCCAGTAGTATCAGCACAAGAAGCAATCAGCCCCAGCATTTT. Residues: CASSISTRSNQPQHF.

The V gene is TRBV27, the J gene TRBJ1-1, with TRBD1 as a possible D gene (5 bases). V gave up 4 bases and J gave up 7 bases, with 19 bases separating them. In germline, CDR1 is MNHEY, CDR2 SMNVEV (reference sequence). This CDR3 has 15 residues. The DNA of the CDR3 is TGTGCCAGCAGTTCTCGTGGGGCAGGGACCTATGAAGCTTTCTTT. Translation gives CASSSRGAGTYEAFF.

V gene TRBV11-1 combines with J gene TRBJ2-1; D is unresolved. CDR1 and CDR2 from the germline V gene are SGHAT and FQDESV (reference sequence). V lost 2 bases and J lost 2, with 7 bases in between. The length of the CDR3 is 14 residues. CDR3 sequence: CASSLTLTYNEQFF. The CDR3 nucleotides are TGTGCCAGCAGCTTAACCCTCACCTACAATGAGCAGTTCTTC.

The rearrangement links TRBV21-1 to TRBJ2-2; the listed D gene, TRBD2, was not tested against the DNA. TRBV21-1 is termed a pseudogene. This CDR3 region has 18 residues. The CDR3 is CASSKEGLAGGYTGELFF. The CDR3 region has the DNA TGTGCCAGCAGCAAAGAAGGACTAGCGGGGGGTTACACCGGGGAGCTGTTTTTT.

The rearrangement uses TRBV5-6 and TRBJ2-1; D is perhaps TRBD1 (5 bases). The CDR3 contains 17 residues. Germline-derived CDR1 and CDR2 are SGHDT and YYEEEE. The germline V and J ends were trimmed by 4 bases and 5 bases, with 22 bases remaining between them. As DNA, the CDR3 is TGTGCCAGCAGCCCGGCGGTAGGGGCAGGGCCCCACAATGAGCAGTTCTTC. Its translation is CASSPAVGAGPHNEQFF.

Regarding this clone: At the DNA level, this CDR3 is encoded by other sequences in the same sample as well. The chain uses TRBV19 and TRBJ1-5; 8 bases are a match to TRBD1. Per germline, CDR1 LNHDA and CDR2 SQIVND (reference sequence). CDR3 length: 15 residues. V shed 1 base and J 7 bases; nucleotides not matched to a gene: 6. The CDR3 coding sequence is TGTGCCAGTAGTATAGGGGCAGGGGGCGGGCAGCCCCAGCATTTT. This gives the protein CASSIGAGGGQPQHF.

The V call is TRBV27, the J call TRBJ1-2; D might be TRBD1 (6 bases). Germline-derived CDR1 and CDR2 are MNHEY and SMNVEV (reference sequence). V was trimmed by 7 bases and J by 5 bases, leaving 17 bases between them. CDR3 length: 14 amino acids. The CDR3 is CASMRGSGAYGYTF. As DNA, the CDR3 is TGTGCCAGCATGAGAGGGTCAGGGGCTTATGGCTACACCTTC.

The gene calls are TRBV4-2 and TRBJ2-5, with a possible D match to TRBD2 (5 bases). Germline lookup yields CDR1 LGHNA and CDR2 YNFKEQ. V was shortened by 0 bases and J by 0 bases, with 17 bases between the two germline ends. CDR3 length: 18 residues. DNA of the CDR3: TGTGCCAGCAGCCAAGATACTAGGATGCGCAGAGACCAAGAGACCCAGTACTTC. Protein sequence: CASSQDTRMRRDQETQYF.

This clone was observed a handful of times. The chain recombines TRBV4-3 with TRBJ1-5; D remains unclear. This CDR3 is built from 15 residues. Germline V gene lookup returns CDR1 LGHNA and CDR2 YSLEER. Trimming cost V 0 bases and J 4 bases, with 10 bases left between them. The CDR3 sequence is CASSQDPRRNQPQHF. CDR3 DNA: TGCGCCAGCAGCCAAGATCCAAGGAGGAATCAGCCCCAGCATTTT.

V gene TRBV7-2 combines with J gene TRBJ2-1; perhaps D is TRBD1 or TRBD2 (5 bases each). V was cut by 5 bases and J by 5 bases, with 13 bases left in between. This CDR3 region has 14 residues. Germline CDR1 reads SGHTA; CDR2 reads FQGNSA. The CDR3 reads CASSRGGDNNEQFF. DNA of the CDR3: TGTGCCAGCAGCCGGGGCGGTGATAACAATGAGCAGTTCTTC.

The V gene is TRBV6-5, the J gene TRBJ2-1, with 7 bases aligning to TRBD2. Unmatched junction bases numbered 12, after V lost 6 bases and J lost 13 bases. Germline loops: CDR1 MNHEY, CDR2 SVGAGI. The CDR3 sequence is 13 residues long. The CDR3 is CASSTGSGPGQFF. As DNA, the CDR3 is TGTGCCAGCAGCACCGGTAGCGGGCCCGGACAGTTCTTC.

V and J are TRBV9 and TRBJ2-3; D ambiguous. CDR3 length: 13 residues. The germline CDR1 and CDR2 sequences are SGDLS and YYNGEE. The V end was cut by 4 bases, the J end by 7 bases, with 13 bases between. This chain's CDR3 is CASSPSVVHTQYF. In DNA, the CDR3 is TGTGCCAGCAGCCCCTCCGTAGTACATACGCAGTATTTT.

This clone was recorded a few times. The genes are TRBV24-1 and TRBJ1-5, with D possibly being TRBD1 (5 bases). The CDR3 covers 15 residues. From germline, CDR1 is KGHDR and CDR2 SFDVKD. V lost 0 bases and J lost 4, with 9 bases in between. CDR3 sequence (DNA): TGTGCCACCAGTGATTTGAGGGGTGGAAATCAGCCCCAGCATTTT. This encodes CATSDLRGGNQPQHF.

The rearrangement joins TRBV14 to TRBJ2-7, with D perhaps matching TRBD1 or TRBD2 (5 bases each). Trimming left V 3 bases short and J 1 base short, with 13 bases between. Germline CDR1 is SGHDN and CDR2 is FVKESK. This CDR3 has 15 amino acids. CDR3 bases: TGTGCCAGCAGCCACTACGGGGCGGCTTCCTACGAGCAGTACTTC. It translates to CASSHYGAASYEQYF.

This sequence joins TRBV19 and TRBJ2-5; 7 bases are a match to TRBD1. Germline loops: CDR1 LNHDA, CDR2 SQIVND (reference sequence). This CDR3 contains 13 residues. Germline trimming cut 6 bases from V and 1 base from J; bases unmatched to any gene: 2. In nucleotides, the CDR3 is TGTGCCAGTAGATCAGGGGGCCAAGAGACCCAGTACTTC. It encodes CASRSGGQETQYF. Together with reference TRBV19 and TRBJ2-5, the CDR3 gives the full variable domain: DGGITQSPKYLFRKEGQNVTLSCEQNLNHDAMYWYRQDPGQGLRLIYYSQIVNDFQKGDIAEGYSVSREKKESFPLTVTSAQKNPTAFYLCASRSGGQETQYFGPGTRLLVL.